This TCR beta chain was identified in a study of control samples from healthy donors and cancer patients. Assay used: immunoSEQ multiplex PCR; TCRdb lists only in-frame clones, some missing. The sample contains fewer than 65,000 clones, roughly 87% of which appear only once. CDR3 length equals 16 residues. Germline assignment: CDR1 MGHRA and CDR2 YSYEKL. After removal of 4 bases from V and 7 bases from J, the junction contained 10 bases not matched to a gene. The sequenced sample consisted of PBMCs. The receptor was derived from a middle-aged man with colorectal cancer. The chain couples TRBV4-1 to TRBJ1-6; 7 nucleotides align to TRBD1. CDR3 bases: TGCGCCAGCAGCCGCAGGGGGGGGACAGCAAATTCACCCCTCCACTTT. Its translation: CASSRRGGTANSPLHF.